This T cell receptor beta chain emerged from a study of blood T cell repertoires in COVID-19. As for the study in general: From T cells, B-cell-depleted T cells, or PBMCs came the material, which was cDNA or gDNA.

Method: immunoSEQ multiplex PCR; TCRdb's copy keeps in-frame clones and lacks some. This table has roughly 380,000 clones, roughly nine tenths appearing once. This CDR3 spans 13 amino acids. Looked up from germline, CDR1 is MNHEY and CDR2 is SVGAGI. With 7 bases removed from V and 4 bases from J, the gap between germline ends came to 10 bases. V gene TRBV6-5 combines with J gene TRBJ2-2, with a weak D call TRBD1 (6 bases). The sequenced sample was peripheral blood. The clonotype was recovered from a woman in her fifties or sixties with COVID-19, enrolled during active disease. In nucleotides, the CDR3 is TGTGCCAGCAAACAGGACAGCACCGGGGAGCTGTTTTTT. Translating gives CASKQDSTGELFF.